This T cell receptor (beta chain) was recovered during a study of OX40 agonist ivuxolimab in advanced cancers. J gave up 3 bases and V 4 bases, and 4 bases lay outside the gene matches. CDR1 is MGHRA, CDR2 YSYEKL, per germline. CDR3 length equals 15 residues. Concerning this clone itself: Its specificity is not known.

Findings and caveats of the study: At doses 0.1 to 3.0 mg/kg, CD4+ and CD8+ clones expanded.

Clones were read by immunoSEQ multiplex PCR, and TCRdb kept only the in-frame ones, dropping some. The sample lists some 50,000 clones; approximately 80% were seen once. The TCR was taken from an adult with an advanced solid tumor such as melanoma, head and neck, liver or kidney cancer. The J gene is TRBJ2-3, the V gene TRBV4-1; 10 bases map to TRBD2. The source was CD4+ or CD8+ T cells sorted from blood, collected in a trial of the OX40 agonist ivuxolimab. In DNA form, the CDR3 reads TGCGCCAGCAGCCTAACTAGCGGGGCTACAGATACGCAGTATTTT. Its translation: CASSLTSGATDTQYF.